These 6 T cell receptor beta chains came from one sample sequenced in a study of response to subunit inactivated influenza vaccine (dated by TCRdb to 2017 to 2018). Library creation used RT-PCR. Sequencing relied on an Illumina HiSeq 2500. TCRdb cleaned the public reads at Q25 with fastp, built clones with MiXCR and kept in-frame beta chains. Rows with one shared CDR3 protein collapse into an entry with the most common genes and DNA. The sample table holds about 540,000 distinct CDR3 sequences, of which under 30% were seen once. The ten largest clones add up to approximately 3% of the sample. The data were also submitted as part of a second study, on T cells expressing NK-cell markers. Reported in the second study: The TCR beta cDNA libraries were made using 5'RACE template switching, a step that added both a universal primer site and unique molecular identifiers.

Sequencing used CD4+ T cells sorted from PBMCs, obtained 11 to 12 days after vaccination. The receptors derive from a man between 45 and 60 years old who received an inactivated influenza vaccine. Donor details come from another sample of the same person, matched by shared clones.

This clonotype turned up a few times. Written as DNA, the CDR3 is TGTGCCAGCAGTTTACTAGCGGGGACCTCCGAGCAGTACTTC. Residues: CASSLLAGTSEQYF. The rearrangement joins TRBV12-3 or TRBV12-4 to TRBJ2-7; 9 positions agree with TRBD2. The CDR3 runs to 14 residues. The ends lost 2 bases at V and 6 bases at J; junction bases unmatched: 5.

This chain connects TRBV6-2 or TRBV6-3 to TRBJ2-5; the D gene is possibly TRBD2 (5 bases). There are 14 residues in the CDR3. Per germline, CDR1 MNHEY and CDR2 SVGEGT. The V end lost 1 base, the J end lost 3 bases, and 9 bases lay between the germline ends. The CDR3 DNA is TGTGCCAGCAGTTACTACCGGGAAAAAGAGACCCAGTACTTC. As protein: CASSYYREKETQYF.

This clonotype was picked up a small number of times. The gene calls are TRBV20-1 and TRBJ1-2; weak D call: TRBD1 (5 bases). Trimming removed 6 bases from V and 9 bases from J, with 14 bases in between. CDR3 size: 11 residues. The germline gives CDR1 DFQATT, CDR2 SNEGSKA (reference sequence). CDR3 coding DNA: TGCAGTGCCGAGAGGGGAGATCGCTACACCTTC. It is translated as CSAERGDRYTF.

This rearrangement joins TRBV20-1 to TRBJ2-6; D may be TRBD1 (6 bases). CDR1 DFQATT and CDR2 SNEGSKA come from the germline V gene (reference sequence). The CDR3 runs 15 residues. The V end was cut by 3 bases, the J end by 1 base, with 10 bases between. CDR3 in amino acids: CSARGAGSGANVLTF. The CDR3 DNA sequence: TGCAGTGCTAGGGGGGCAGGGTCTGGGGCCAACGTCCTGACTTTC.

The J gene is TRBJ1-2, the V gene TRBV3-1, with D possibly matching TRBD1 (6 bases). The germline CDR1 and CDR2 sequences are LGHDT and YNNKEL (reference sequence). V lost 7 bases to trimming and J lost 3 bases, with 18 bases between them. There are 15 residues in the CDR3. The CDR3 nucleotides are TGTGCCAGCAACTTCCGAGTCGGGGGCGACTATGGCTACACCTTC. Protein sequence: CASNFRVGGDYGYTF.

This clonotype has a handful of counts. The chain couples TRBV20-1 to TRBJ2-1, with 7 bases fitting TRBD1. This CDR3 region has 15 residues. Germline CDR1 and CDR2: DFQATT and SNEGSKA (reference sequence). The junction had 8 bases not matched to a gene; V was cut back by 3 bases and J by 3 bases. For the CDR3, the DNA is TGCAGTGCTAGTAAGGGGGCGGTAAGCTACAATGAGCAGTTCTTC. This sequence encodes CSASKGAVSYNEQFF.